This TCR beta chain is from a study of CD8 T cells in ankylosing spondylitis. Ten or more counts support this clonotype. TCRdb itself ran the 5' RACE reads through MiXCR, one entry per CDR3 protein. The sample yields about 240,000 distinct CDR3 sequences, around 10% seen once. The CDR3 has 14 amino acids. Per the germline V gene, CDR1 is MNHNS and CDR2 is SASEGT. The V end was cut by 7 bases, the J end by 2 bases, with 11 bases between. The source is a male donor with ankylosing spondylitis or in good health (not recorded which). This rearrangement joins TRBV6-1 to TRBJ1-4; D might be TRBD1 (5 bases). The sample taken for sequencing was blood, either unsorted or a sorted T cell fraction (not recorded which). The CDR3 here is CASIHWGTNEKLFF. DNA for the CDR3: TGTGCCAGCATCCACTGGGGGACTAATGAAAAACTGTTTTTT.